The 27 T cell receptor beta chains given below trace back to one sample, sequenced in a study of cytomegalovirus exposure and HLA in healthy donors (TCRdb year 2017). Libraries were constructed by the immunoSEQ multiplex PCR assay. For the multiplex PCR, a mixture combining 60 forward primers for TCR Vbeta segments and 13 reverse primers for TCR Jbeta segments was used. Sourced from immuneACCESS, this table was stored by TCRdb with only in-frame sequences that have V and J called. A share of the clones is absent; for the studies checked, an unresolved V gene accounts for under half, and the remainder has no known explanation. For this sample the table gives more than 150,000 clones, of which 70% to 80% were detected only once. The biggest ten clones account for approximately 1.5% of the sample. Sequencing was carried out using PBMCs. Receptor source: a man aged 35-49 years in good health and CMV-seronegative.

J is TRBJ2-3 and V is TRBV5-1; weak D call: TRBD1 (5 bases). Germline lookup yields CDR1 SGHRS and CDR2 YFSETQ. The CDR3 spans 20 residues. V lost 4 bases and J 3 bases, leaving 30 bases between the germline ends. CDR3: CASSLRPPDTKRYETDTQYF. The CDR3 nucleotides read TGCGCCAGCAGCCTAAGACCGCCGGACACCAAAAGATACGAAACAGATACGCAGTATTTT.

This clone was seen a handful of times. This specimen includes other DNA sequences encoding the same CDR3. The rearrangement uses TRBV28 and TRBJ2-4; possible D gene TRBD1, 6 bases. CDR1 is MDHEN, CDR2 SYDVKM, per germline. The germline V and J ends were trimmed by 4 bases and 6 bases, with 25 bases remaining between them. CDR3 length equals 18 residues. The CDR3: CASSSLPRQGHRGNIQYF. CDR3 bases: TGTGCCAGCAGTTCGCTTCCCCGGCAGGGACACCGAGGAAACATTCAGTACTTC.

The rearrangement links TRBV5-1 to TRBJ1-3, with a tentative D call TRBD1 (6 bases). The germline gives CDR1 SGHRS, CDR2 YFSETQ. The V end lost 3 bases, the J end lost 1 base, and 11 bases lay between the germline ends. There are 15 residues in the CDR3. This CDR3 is CASSSGVESGNTIYF. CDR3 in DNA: TGCGCCAGCAGCTCAGGGGTGGAATCTGGAAACACCATATATTTT.

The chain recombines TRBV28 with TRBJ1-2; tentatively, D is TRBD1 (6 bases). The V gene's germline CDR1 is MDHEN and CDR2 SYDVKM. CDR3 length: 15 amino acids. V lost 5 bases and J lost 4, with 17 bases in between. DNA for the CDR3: TGTGCCAGCAGTCCCACAGGGTTGTCAGCCTATGGCTACACCTTC. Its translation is CASSPTGLSAYGYTF.

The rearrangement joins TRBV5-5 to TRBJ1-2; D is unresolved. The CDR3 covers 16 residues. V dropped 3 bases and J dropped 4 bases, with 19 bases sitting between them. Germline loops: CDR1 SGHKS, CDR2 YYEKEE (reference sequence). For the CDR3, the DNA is TGTGCCAGCAGCTCCAAGTTCACAAGGGAGCTCTATGGCTACACCTTC. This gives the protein CASSSKFTRELYGYTF.

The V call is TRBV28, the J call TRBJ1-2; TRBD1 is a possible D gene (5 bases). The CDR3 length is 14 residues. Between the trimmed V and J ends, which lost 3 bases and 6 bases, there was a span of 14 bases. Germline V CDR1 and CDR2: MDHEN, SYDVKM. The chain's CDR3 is CASSFPQRGHGYTF. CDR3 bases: TGTGCCAGCAGTTTCCCTCAAAGGGGCCATGGCTACACCTTC.

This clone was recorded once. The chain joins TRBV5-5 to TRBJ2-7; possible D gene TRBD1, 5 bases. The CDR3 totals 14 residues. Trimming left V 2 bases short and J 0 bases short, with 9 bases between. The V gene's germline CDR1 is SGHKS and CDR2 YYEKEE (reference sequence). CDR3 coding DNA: TGTGCCAGCAGCTTAACAGGCAGCTCCTACGAGCAGTACGTC. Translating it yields CASSLTGSSYEQYV.

In nucleotides, the CDR3 is TGTGCCAGCAGTTTATCTTCCTTCAGGGGGGCCGAAGCTTTCTTT. As protein: CASSLSSFRGAEAFF. The chain uses TRBV27 and TRBJ1-1, with 7 positions matching TRBD1. V lost 0 bases and J lost 8; bases outside the gene matches: 9. The germline CDR1 and CDR2 sequences are MNHEY and SMNVEV (reference sequence). The CDR3 loop spans 15 amino acids.

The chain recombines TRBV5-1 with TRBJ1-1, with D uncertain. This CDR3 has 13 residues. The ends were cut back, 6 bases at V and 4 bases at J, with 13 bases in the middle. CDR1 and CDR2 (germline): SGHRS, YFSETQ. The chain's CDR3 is CASKASEGTEAFF. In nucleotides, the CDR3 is TGCGCCAGCAAGGCGAGCGAGGGCACTGAAGCTTTCTTT.

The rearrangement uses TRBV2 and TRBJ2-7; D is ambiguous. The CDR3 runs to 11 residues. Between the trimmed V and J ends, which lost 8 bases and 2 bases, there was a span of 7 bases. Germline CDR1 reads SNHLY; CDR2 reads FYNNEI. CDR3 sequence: CASRGAYEQYF. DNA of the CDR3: TGTGCCAGCCGAGGAGCCTACGAGCAGTACTTC.

CDR3 loop: CASSVNGQGGNQPQHF. CDR3 DNA: TGTGCCAGTAGTGTTAATGGACAGGGGGGCAATCAGCCCCAGCATTTT. This rearrangement joins TRBV19 to TRBJ1-5; the match to TRBD1 covers 10 bases. CDR3 length: 16 residues. The germline V gene encodes CDR1 LNHDA and CDR2 SQIVND (reference sequence). The J segment lost 2 bases and the V segment lost 5 bases, leaving 6 bases of the junction unmatched.

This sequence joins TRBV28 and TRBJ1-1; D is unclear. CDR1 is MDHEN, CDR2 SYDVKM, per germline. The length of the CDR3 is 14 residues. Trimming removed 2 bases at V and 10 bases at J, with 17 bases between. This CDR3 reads CASSLPGSAGRAFF. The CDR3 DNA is TGTGCCAGCAGTTTACCGGGGTCCGCTGGGAGAGCTTTCTTT.

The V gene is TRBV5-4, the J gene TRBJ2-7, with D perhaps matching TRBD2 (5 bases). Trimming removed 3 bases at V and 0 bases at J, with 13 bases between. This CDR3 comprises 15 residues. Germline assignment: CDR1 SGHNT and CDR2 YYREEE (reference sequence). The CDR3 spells CASSSLPDSSYEQYF. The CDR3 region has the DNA TGTGCCAGCAGCTCCCTGCCGGACTCCTCCTACGAGCAGTACTTC.

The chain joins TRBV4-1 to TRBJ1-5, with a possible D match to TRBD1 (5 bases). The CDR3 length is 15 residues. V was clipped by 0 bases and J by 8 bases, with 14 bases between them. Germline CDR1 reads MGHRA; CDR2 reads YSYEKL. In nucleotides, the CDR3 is TGCGCCAGCAGCCAAGATAGGACATTAAGCGAGCCCCAGCATTTT. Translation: CASSQDRTLSEPQHF.

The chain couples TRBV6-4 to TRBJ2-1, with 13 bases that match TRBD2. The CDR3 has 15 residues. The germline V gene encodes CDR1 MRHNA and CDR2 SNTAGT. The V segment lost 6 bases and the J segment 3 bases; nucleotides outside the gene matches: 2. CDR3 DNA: TGTGCCAGCAGCGGGACTAGCGGGGACTACAATGAGCAGTTCTTC. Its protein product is CASSGTSGDYNEQFF.

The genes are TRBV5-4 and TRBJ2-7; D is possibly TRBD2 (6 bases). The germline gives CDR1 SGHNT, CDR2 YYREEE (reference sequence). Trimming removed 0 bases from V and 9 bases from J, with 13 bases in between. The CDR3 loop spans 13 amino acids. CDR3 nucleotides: TGTGCCAGCAGCTTGGCCGGCGGGAAAGGGCAGTACTTC. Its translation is CASSLAGGKGQYF.

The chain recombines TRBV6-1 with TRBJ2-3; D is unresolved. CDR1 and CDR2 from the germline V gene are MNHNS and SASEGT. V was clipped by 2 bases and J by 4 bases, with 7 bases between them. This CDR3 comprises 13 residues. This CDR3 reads CASSEWSSDTQYF. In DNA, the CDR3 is TGTGCCAGCAGTGAATGGAGTTCAGATACGCAGTATTTT.

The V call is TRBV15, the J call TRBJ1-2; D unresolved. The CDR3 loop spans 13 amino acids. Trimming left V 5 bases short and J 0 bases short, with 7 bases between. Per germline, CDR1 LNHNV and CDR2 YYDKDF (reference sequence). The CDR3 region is CATSWGANYGYTF. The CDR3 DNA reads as TGTGCCACCAGCTGGGGAGCTAACTATGGCTACACCTTC.

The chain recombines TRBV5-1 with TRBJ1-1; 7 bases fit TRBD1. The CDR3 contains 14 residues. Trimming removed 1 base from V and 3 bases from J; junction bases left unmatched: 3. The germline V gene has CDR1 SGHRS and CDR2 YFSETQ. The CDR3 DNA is TGCGCCAGCAGCTTGCAGGGGGAGTACACTGAAGCTTTCTTT. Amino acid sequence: CASSLQGEYTEAFF.

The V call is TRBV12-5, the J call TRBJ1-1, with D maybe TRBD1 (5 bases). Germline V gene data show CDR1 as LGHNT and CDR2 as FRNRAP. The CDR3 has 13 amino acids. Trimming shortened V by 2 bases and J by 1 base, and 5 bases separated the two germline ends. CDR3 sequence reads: CASGLQGNTEAFF. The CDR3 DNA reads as TGTGCTAGTGGTTTGCAGGGGAACACTGAAGCTTTCTTT.

CDR3: CASSASSYNEQFF. CDR3 sequence (DNA): TGTGCCAGCAGCGCGAGCTCTTACAATGAGCAGTTCTTC. V usage is TRBV27 and J usage is TRBJ2-1; no clear D. Germline V CDR1 and CDR2: MNHEY, SMNVEV (reference sequence). V was clipped by 6 bases and J by 4 bases, with 10 bases between them. There are 13 residues in the CDR3.

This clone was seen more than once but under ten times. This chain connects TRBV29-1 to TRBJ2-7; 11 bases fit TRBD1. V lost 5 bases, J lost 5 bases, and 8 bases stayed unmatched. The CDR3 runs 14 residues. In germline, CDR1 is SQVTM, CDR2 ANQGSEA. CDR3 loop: CSVWGQGEVNEQYF. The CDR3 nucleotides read TGCAGCGTTTGGGGACAGGGGGAGGTTAACGAGCAGTACTTC.

CDR3 bases: TGTGCCAGCAGCCTCTGGGACAGGGCCCCCGAGACCCAGTACTTC. Translating it yields CASSLWDRAPETQYF. The rearrangement links TRBV5-4 to TRBJ2-5; 9 bases agree with TRBD1. V was pared by 4 bases and J by 5 bases, with 9 bases of the junction left unmatched. The CDR3 consists of 15 residues. Germline V CDR1 and CDR2: SGHNT, YYREEE (reference sequence).

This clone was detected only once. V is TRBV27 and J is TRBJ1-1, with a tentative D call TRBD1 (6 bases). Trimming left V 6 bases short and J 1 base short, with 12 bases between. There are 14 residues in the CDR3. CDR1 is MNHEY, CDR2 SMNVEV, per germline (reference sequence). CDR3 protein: CASRRGGANTEAFF. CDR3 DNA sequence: TGTGCCAGCAGGCGGGGGGGCGCGAACACTGAAGCTTTCTTT.

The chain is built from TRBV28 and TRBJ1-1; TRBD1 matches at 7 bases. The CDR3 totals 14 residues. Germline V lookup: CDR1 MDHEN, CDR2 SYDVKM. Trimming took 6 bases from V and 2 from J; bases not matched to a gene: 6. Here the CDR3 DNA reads TGTGCCAGCAGCCCCGGGACAGCTAACACTGAAGCTTTCTTT. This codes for CASSPGTANTEAFF. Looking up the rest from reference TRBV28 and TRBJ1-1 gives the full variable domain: DVKVTQSSRYLVKRTGEKVFLECVQDMDHENMFWYRQDPGLGLRLIYFSYDVKMKEKGDIPEGYSVSREKKERFSLILESASTNQTSMYLCASSPGTANTEAFFGQGTRLTVV.

CDR3 bases: TGTGCCAGCAGCGCGGCCGGGGGGGATCAGCCCCAGCATTTT. As protein: CASSAAGGDQPQHF. The chain joins TRBV9 to TRBJ1-5, with a possible D match to TRBD1 (5 bases). The germline CDR1 and CDR2 sequences are SGDLS and YYNGEE. The ends were cut back, 3 bases at V and 5 bases at J, with 12 bases in the middle. This CDR3 has 14 amino acids.

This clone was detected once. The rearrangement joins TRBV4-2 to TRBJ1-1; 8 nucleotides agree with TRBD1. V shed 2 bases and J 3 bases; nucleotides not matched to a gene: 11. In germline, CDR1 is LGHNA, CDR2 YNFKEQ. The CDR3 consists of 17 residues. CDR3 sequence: CASSQFQGARPDTEAFF. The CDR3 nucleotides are TGTGCCAGCAGCCAATTCCAGGGGGCGCGGCCGGACACTGAAGCTTTCTTT.